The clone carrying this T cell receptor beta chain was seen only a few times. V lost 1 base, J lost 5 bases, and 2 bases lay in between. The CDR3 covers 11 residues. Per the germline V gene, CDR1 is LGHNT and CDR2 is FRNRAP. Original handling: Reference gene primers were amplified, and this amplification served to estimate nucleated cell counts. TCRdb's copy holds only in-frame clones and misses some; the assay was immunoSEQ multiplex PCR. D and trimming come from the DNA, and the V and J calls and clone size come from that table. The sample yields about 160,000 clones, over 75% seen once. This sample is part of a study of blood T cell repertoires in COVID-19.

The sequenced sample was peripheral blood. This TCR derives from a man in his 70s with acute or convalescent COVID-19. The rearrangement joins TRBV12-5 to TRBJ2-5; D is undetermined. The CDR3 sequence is CASGLAETQYF. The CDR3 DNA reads TGTGCTAGTGGTTTGGCTGAGACCCAGTACTTC.